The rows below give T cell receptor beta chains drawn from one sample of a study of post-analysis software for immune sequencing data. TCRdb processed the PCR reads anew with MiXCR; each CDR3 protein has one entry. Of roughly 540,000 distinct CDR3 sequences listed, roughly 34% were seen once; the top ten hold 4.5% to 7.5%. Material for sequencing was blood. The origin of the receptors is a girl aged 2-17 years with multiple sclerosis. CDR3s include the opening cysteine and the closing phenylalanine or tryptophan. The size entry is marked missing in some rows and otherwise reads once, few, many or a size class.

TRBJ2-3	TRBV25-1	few	CASSEKEGRPTDTQYF
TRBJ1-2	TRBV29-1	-	CSASGNGYTF
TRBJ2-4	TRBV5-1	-	CASSLAAGGPPTKNIQYF
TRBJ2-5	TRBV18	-	CASSPPSQGARETQYF
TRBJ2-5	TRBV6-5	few	CASEGPGRRETQYF
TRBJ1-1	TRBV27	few	CASSFTGVEAFF
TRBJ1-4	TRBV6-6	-	CASSPRGRKNDEKLFF
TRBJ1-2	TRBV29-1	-	CSVALGQTGYTF
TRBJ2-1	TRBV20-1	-	CSAVSTGGPSNEQFF
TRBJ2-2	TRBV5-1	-	CASSLERANTGELFF
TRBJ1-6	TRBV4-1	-	CASSKRGFDSPLHF
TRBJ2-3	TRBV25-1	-	CASSESGRTDPQYF
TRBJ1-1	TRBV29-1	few	CSVETGVNTEAFF
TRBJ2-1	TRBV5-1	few	CASSFEVGYNEQFF
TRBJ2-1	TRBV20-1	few	CSAEDGGRYNEQFF
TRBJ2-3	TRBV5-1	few	CASTRAGEDTQYF
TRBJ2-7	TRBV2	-	CASRRQENSYEQYF
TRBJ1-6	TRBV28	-	CASQGPGPEYNSPLHF
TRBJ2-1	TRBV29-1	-	CSANPPHSGGYNEQFF
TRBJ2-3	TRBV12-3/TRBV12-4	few	CASSLGEGTDTQYF
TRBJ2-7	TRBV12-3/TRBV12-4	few	CASSFRPAGALSYEQYF
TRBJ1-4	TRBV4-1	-	CASSLETGLHEKLFF
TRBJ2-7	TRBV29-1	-	CSVEGQGRYEQYF
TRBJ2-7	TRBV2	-	CVSSEGQGYKQYF
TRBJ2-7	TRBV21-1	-	CASSSQVEGGTYEQYF
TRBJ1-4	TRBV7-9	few	CASTYTSTNEKLFF
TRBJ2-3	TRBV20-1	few	CSAREPGGTDTQYF
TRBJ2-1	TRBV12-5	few	CASGQGQGRGYNEQFF
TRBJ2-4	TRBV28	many	CASSRPPGNRAKNIQYF
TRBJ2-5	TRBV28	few	CASSLSGTGQETQYF
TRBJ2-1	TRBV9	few	CASSYRQGSANEQFF
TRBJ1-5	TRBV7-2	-	CASSLVGDGNQPQHF
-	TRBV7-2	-	CASSRPRTSGAEETQYF
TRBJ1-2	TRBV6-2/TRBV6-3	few	CASSRDSAYGYTF
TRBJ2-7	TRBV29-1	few	CSPLSEDRSYEQYF
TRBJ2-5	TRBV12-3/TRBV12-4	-	CASSLASGYQETQYF
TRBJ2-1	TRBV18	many	CASSPPQGYNEQFF
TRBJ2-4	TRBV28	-	CASSLAVAKNIQHF
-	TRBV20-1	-	CSARGERGETQYF
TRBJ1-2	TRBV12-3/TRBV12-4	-	CASSFRPGLRNGYTF